The 8 T cell receptor beta chains given below trace back to one sample, sequenced in a study of cytomegalovirus exposure and HLA in healthy donors. PCR amplification relied on 60 Vbeta primers (plus 13 Jbeta primers). The data were produced by immunoSEQ multiplex PCR, yet TCRdb's version contains in-frame clones alone and is incomplete. The sample lists tens of thousands of clones; 79% were seen once. The sample was PBMCs. The receptors here all came from a woman aged 40 to 55 in good health and CMV-seropositive.

The chain employs TRBV7-2 and TRBJ2-5; D is perhaps TRBD2 (5 bases). Germline lookup yields CDR1 SGHTA and CDR2 FQGNSA. The V gene lost 5 bases and the J gene lost 0 bases, with 7 bases spanning the gap. The CDR3 loop spans 13 amino acids. The DNA of the CDR3 is TGTGCCAGCAGCGAGACTAACCAAGAGACCCAGTACTTC. Amino acids: CASSETNQETQYF.

This clone has only one observation. V gene TRBV6-5 combines with J gene TRBJ1-5; D not resolved. Germline V gives CDR1 MNHEY, CDR2 SVGAGI. V gave up 6 bases and J gave up 0 bases, with 12 bases separating them. The CDR3 has 15 amino acids. CDR3 sequence: CASSQTRYSNQPQHF. The CDR3 DNA reads TGTGCCAGCAGCCAAACAAGATATAGCAATCAGCCCCAGCATTTT.

The chain couples TRBV9 to TRBJ1-6, with TRBD1 matching 7 bases. The V and J ends lost 4 bases and 2 bases, in that order; junction bases with no gene match: 3. The CDR3 loop spans 15 amino acids. The germline gives CDR1 SGDLS, CDR2 YYNGEE. CDR3 residues: CASSMGQTYNSPLHF. In DNA, the CDR3 is TGTGCCAGCAGCATGGGACAGACCTATAATTCACCCCTCCACTTT.

V gene TRBV4-1 combines with J gene TRBJ2-1; 8 bases line up with TRBD2. Germline CDR1 and CDR2: MGHRA and YSYEKL. The CDR3 is 17 residues long. The J segment lost 4 bases and the V segment lost 0 bases, leaving 8 bases of the junction unmatched. Written as DNA, the CDR3 is TGCGCCAGCAGCCAAGATTTAACGGGGGGGCCTTACAATGAGCAGTTCTTC. It specifies CASSQDLTGGPYNEQFF.

V usage is TRBV6-5 and J usage is TRBJ2-5, with TRBD1 matching 10 bases. Germline CDR1 is MNHEY and CDR2 is SVGAGI. The CDR3 has 15 residues. Unmatched junction bases numbered 10, after V lost 5 bases and J lost 7 bases. The CDR3 DNA is TGTGCCAGCAGTCCCGGACAGGGGGTTTCTTGGACCCAGTACTTC. Translated: CASSPGQGVSWTQYF.

This clone was counted once. The chain couples TRBV14 to TRBJ2-1, with 11 bases identical to TRBD2. Germline lookup yields CDR1 SGHDN and CDR2 FVKESK. The V segment lost 2 bases and the J segment 8 bases; nucleotides outside the gene matches: 8. CDR3 length equals 16 residues. The CDR3 loop is CASSQPGSGGADEQFF. CDR3 bases: TGTGCCAGCAGCCAACCCGGTAGCGGGGGGGCAGATGAGCAGTTCTTC.

The table lists this clone with a few counts. The J gene is TRBJ1-6, the V gene TRBV11-2; 8 bases are a match to TRBD1. Germline trimming cut 0 bases from V and 9 bases from J; bases unmatched to any gene: 7. Per germline, CDR1 SGHAT and CDR2 FQNNGV. The CDR3 totals 16 residues. CDR3 nucleotides: TGTGCCAGCAGCTTAGACTCGCAGGGGGCGGGTTCACCCCTCCACTTT. Its protein is CASSLDSQGAGSPLHF.

The J gene is TRBJ1-5, the V gene TRBV18; D might be TRBD1 (5 bases). There are 21 residues in the CDR3. Trimming removed 5 bases from V and 4 bases from J, with 33 bases in between. The germline gives CDR1 KGHSH, CDR2 LQKENI. The CDR3 nucleotides read TGTGCCAGCTCAGATCCTTGGACAAGCGGGGGAGTCTTGGGAAAGAATCAGCCCCAGCATTTT. Translated: CASSDPWTSGGVLGKNQPQHF. Based on the CDR3 plus reference TRBV18 and TRBJ1-5, the full variable domain is NAGVMQNPRHLVRRRGQEARLRCSPMKGHSHVYWYRQLPEEGLKFMVYLQKENIIDESGMPKERFSAEFPKEGPSILRIQQVVRGDSAAYFCASSDPWTSGGVLGKNQPQHFGDGTRLSIL.